The rows below give T cell receptor beta chains drawn from one sample of a study of CD8+CD57+ T cells in acquired aplastic anemia. TCRdb re-called the reads with MiXCR, one entry per CDR3 protein. In the table there are about 190,000 distinct CDR3 sequences, 48% of which are singletons. The sequenced sample consisted of sorted CD4+, CD8+, or CD8+CD57+ T cells (not recorded which) from PBMCs. All receptors come from a human donor with aplastic anemia. Each CDR3 is given with its conserved first and last residue. D genes are given only for firm matches. Only part of the rows carry a size: once, few, many, or a class if the clone is expanded.

clone_size | j_call | d_call | v_call | cdr3_nt | cdr3_aa
many | TRBJ2-3 | NA | TRBV12-3/TRBV12-4 | TGTGCCAGCAGTACATACAGGGGAGGCACGCAGTATTTT | CASSTYRGGTQYF
many | TRBJ2-3 | TRBD1 | TRBV19 | TGTGCCAGTAGTATAGAGACAGGGAGCACAGATACGCAGTATTTT | CASSIETGSTDTQYF
few | TRBJ1-5 | NA | TRBV28 | TGTGCCAGCAGTTCCCGACAGTCTTTTAATCAGCCCCAGCATTTT | CASSSRQSFNQPQHF
NA | TRBJ2-3 | TRBD2 | TRBV3-1 | TGTGCCAGCAGCCCAATCCTCCTGGCGGGAGCAGATACGCAGTATTTT | CASSPILLAGADTQYF
few | TRBJ2-7 | NA | TRBV29-1 | TGCAGCGTTGAAGTGACATTGGGCTACGAGCAGTACTTC | CSVEVTLGYEQYF
many | TRBJ1-2 | NA | TRBV7-2 | TGTGCCAGCAGCATATCGGGGATTGTCTATGGCTACACCTTC | CASSISGIVYGYTF
NA | TRBJ2-3 | TRBD1 | TRBV7-3 | TGTGCCAGCAGCTTAATCCCCGGGACAGTCGATACGCAGTATTTT | CASSLIPGTVDTQYF
NA | TRBJ2-3 | TRBD2 | TRBV24-1 | TGTGCCATCGGGGGGGGCGAAACAGATACGCAGTATTTT | CAIGGGETDTQYF
few | TRBJ2-7 | TRBD2 | TRBV2 | TGTGCCAGCAGCGGACTAGCAGTTCAGCCCAACGAGCAGTACTTC | CASSGLAVQPNEQYF
NA | TRBJ2-3 | NA | TRBV7-8 | TGTGCCAGCAGCCCCCTGGTGGGAGATACGCAGTATTTT | CASSPLVGDTQYF
few | TRBJ2-7 | NA | TRBV2 | TGTGCCAGCAGTGAAGGCGGCAGATCCTACGAGCAGTACTTC | CASSEGGRSYEQYF
many | TRBJ2-7 | TRBD2 | TRBV5-6 | TGTGCCACCAAGACTAGCGGGAGAAACTACGAGCAGTACTTC | CATKTSGRNYEQYF
many | TRBJ2-7 | NA | TRBV12-3/TRBV12-4 | TGTGCCAGCAGAGCCGCGGTGGCCTACGAGCAGTACTTC | CASRAAVAYEQYF
many | TRBJ2-1 | TRBD2 | TRBV24-1 | TGTGCCACCGCCACGGGGGGGATTCACAATGAGCAGTTCTTC | CATATGGIHNEQFF
many | TRBJ2-7 | TRBD2 | TRBV6-2/TRBV6-3 | TGTGCCAGCAGTTACACTAGCGGGGTGGCCTACGAGCAGTACTTC | CASSYTSGVAYEQYF
NA | TRBJ2-5 | TRBD1 | TRBV24-1 | TGTGCCACCAGTGATTTGAACAGGGGGCTTGGGGAGACCCAGTACTTC | CATSDLNRGLGETQYF
many | TRBJ1-2 | NA | TRBV12-3/TRBV12-4 | TGTGCCAGCACCTTCGGGCAGGGGAATGGCTACACCTTC | CASTFGQGNGYTF
NA | TRBJ1-1 | TRBD1 | TRBV20-1 | TGCAGTGCTACGGACAGGAGGAAAGCTTTCTTT | CSATDRRKAFF
many | TRBJ2-7 | NA | TRBV6-5 | TGTGCCAGCACCGATCCGGGCCGCGAGCAGTACTTC | CASTDPGREQYF
NA | TRBJ2-5 | NA | TRBV20-1 | TGCAGTGCTAGCTTGGTCGTTGGGGCGGGGGAGACCCAGTACTTC | CSASLVVGAGETQYF
many | TRBJ2-1 | NA | TRBV11-1 | TGTGCCAGCAGCCCCACCCTCTTAGCGCGGGAAAGCTCCTACAATGAGCAGTTCTTC | CASSPTLLARESSYNEQFF
many | TRBJ1-5 | NA | TRBV2 | TGTGCCAGCAGTGGATCTCAGCCCCAGCATTTT | CASSGSQPQHF
few | TRBJ1-2 | NA | TRBV4-3 | TGCGCCAGCAGCCAAGAACAGGGCTTGGGCTACACCTTC | CASSQEQGLGYTF
many | TRBJ2-7 | TRBD1 | TRBV6-5 | TGTGCCAGCAGTTGGACAGGTTACGAGCAGTACTTC | CASSWTGYEQYF
few | TRBJ2-7 | TRBD1 | TRBV2 | TGTGCCAGCAGTGAAGCGCAGGGACAGATCTACGAGCAGTACTTC | CASSEAQGQIYEQYF
once | TRBJ1-1 | NA | TRBV3-1 | TGTGCCAGCAGCCCAACCGGGACACTGAACACTGAAGCTTTCTTT | CASSPTGTLNTEAFF
NA | TRBJ2-7 | TRBD1 | TRBV10-3 | TGTGCCAGTACAGGGGCATACGAGCAGTACTTC | CASTGAYEQYF
few | TRBJ2-2 | NA | TRBV24-1 | TGTGCCACCAGTGACCGACCCACCGGGGAGCTGTTTTTT | CATSDRPTGELFF
few | TRBJ2-2 | TRBD2 | TRBV2 | TGTGCCATCACGGCGGGAGGAGCGGAGCACGGGGAGCTGTTTTTT | CAITAGGAEHGELFF
NA | TRBJ1-6 | NA | TRBV2 | TGTGCCAGCAGTCTGGACTCATGGGCCCTCCACTTT | CASSLDSWALHF
few | TRBJ2-7 | NA | TRBV10-3 | TGTGCCATCAGTGAAACGGGCTACGAGCAGTACTTC | CAISETGYEQYF
NA | TRBJ2-7 | TRBD2 | TRBV20-1 | TGCAGTGCTAGCGTGGCTAGCGGGAGCTCCGAGCAGTACTTC | CSASVASGSSEQYF
NA | TRBJ2-5 | NA | TRBV29-1 | TGCAGCGTTGACATAACAAAGGGACTCGAGACCCAGTATTTC | CSVDITKGLETQYF
few | TRBJ1-6 | NA | TRBV2 | TGTGCCAGCAGTGAAGGAACCAGCTATAATTCACCCCTCCACTTT | CASSEGTSYNSPLHF
NA | TRBJ2-2 | NA | TRBV29-1 | TGCAGCGTCGATAGCGGAGCGAACACCGGGGAGCTGTTTTTT | CSVDSGANTGELFF
NA | TRBJ2-5 | TRBD1 | TRBV19 | TGTGCCAGTAGAGGGACAGGAGAAGAGACCCAGTACTTC | CASRGTGEETQYF
NA | TRBJ2-3 | TRBD2 | TRBV27 | TGTGCCAGCAAGCGGGAGGGGAGAACAGATACGCAGTATTTT | CASKREGRTDTQYF
many | TRBJ1-3 | NA | TRBV9 | TGTGCCAGCAGCGTAGAGGTGGGCGGAAACACCATATATTTT | CASSVEVGGNTIYF
NA | TRBJ1-2 | NA | TRBV29-1 | TGCAGCGTATGGGACATCGATGGCTACACCTTC | CSVWDIDGYTF
many | TRBJ1-1 | TRBD1 | TRBV10-2 | TGCGCCAGCACTATACAGGGGCTTATCACTGAAGCTTTCTTT | CASTIQGLITEAFF
NA | TRBJ1-2 | TRBD1 | TRBV25-1 | TGTGCCAGCAGCTCCCGGGACAGGCACCCTATTGGTGGCTACACCTTC | CASSSRDRHPIGGYTF
NA | TRBJ2-3 | TRBD2 | TRBV20-1 | TGCAGTGCCCTAGCGGGGGGAGGTGATACGCAGTATTTT | CSALAGGGDTQYF
NA | TRBJ1-1 | NA | TRBV25-1 | TGTGCCAGCAGTGACCCTGACCTGGGAGGAGCTTTCTTT | CASSDPDLGGAFF
few | TRBJ2-5 | TRBD2 | TRBV19 | TGTGCCAGTAGGGATGGGAGCGGGGGGGAAGAGACCCAGTACTTC | CASRDGSGGEETQYF
NA | TRBJ2-7 | NA | TRBV3-1 | TGTGCCAGCAGCTTATACCCAGCCGAGCAGTACTTC | CASSLYPAEQYF